The rows below give T cell receptor beta chains drawn from one sample of a study of T cell repertoires in cytomegalovirus infection. TCRdb reprocessed the reads with MiXCR, giving one entry per CDR3 protein. The table has some 940,000 distinct CDR3 sequences, 30% to 40% seen once. These receptors lack a known antigen. The specimen comprised cultured CD8+ T cells from PBMCs, sampled from culture after CMV antigen stimulation. The receptors were gathered from a human donor in good health (CMV status not recorded). Some clones in this sample may be carry-over from other donors' samples. CDR3s include the opening cysteine and the closing phenylalanine or tryptophan. Fields, in order: V gene, D gene, J gene, clone size, CDR3 DNA, CDR3 protein. The D gene is left open where the match is weak. Size tells how often a clone was seen (once, few, many) or the class of an expanded clone, and some rows leave it out.

TRBV9	-	TRBJ1-1	-	TGTGCCAGCAGCGCCGTGAGGGGGGCTGACACTGAAGCTTTCTTT	CASSAVRGADTEAFF
TRBV28	TRBD1	TRBJ2-1	-	TGTGCCACGACACTCCGGGACAGGGGGCCCGAGGTGGGCTACAATGAGCAGTTCTTC	CATTLRDRGPEVGYNEQFF
TRBV7-9	TRBD1	TRBJ2-5	few	TGTGCCAGCAGGACAGGGGGGGGAGAGACCCAGTACTTC	CASRTGGGETQYF
TRBV7-9	-	TRBJ1-2	-	TGTGCCAGCAGCTTAGGCGGCGACGGTGGCTACGCCTTC	CASSLGGDGGYAF
TRBV6-4	-	TRBJ2-3	-	TGTGCCAGCAGCAGAGGAATGGCCAAAGACCTAACAGATACGCAGTATTTT	CASSRGMAKDLTDTQYF
TRBV5-4	TRBD1	TRBJ1-1	few	TGTGCCAGCAGCGTGGCCACAGGGGGTGAGGCTTTCTTT	CASSVATGGEAFF
TRBV7-6	TRBD2	TRBJ2-1	many	TGTGCCAGCAGCTTAGCTAGAGCGGGGCCCTACAATGAGCAGTTCTTC	CASSLARAGPYNEQFF
TRBV7-6	TRBD2	TRBJ2-3	many	TGTGCCAGCAGCTTATTAGTACTAGCGGGGCGCAGAGATACGCAGTATTTT	CASSLLVLAGRRDTQYF
TRBV7-9	-	TRBJ2-5	few	TGTGCCAGCAGGCCCGTCGACAGCAAAGAGACCCAGTACTTC	CASRPVDSKETQYF
TRBV6-2/TRBV6-3	-	TRBJ2-1	many	TGTGCCAGCAGTTCCACAACTTTAAACAATGAGCAGTTCTTC	CASSSTTLNNEQFF
TRBV2	TRBD1	TRBJ1-6	few	TGTGCCAGCAGCGTGGACAGGGGGCAGGGCACCCTCCACTTT	CASSVDRGQGTLHF
TRBV5-1	-	TRBJ2-1	few	TGCGCCAGCAGCTTGGCCCGTGGAGGGGTGGTGGATGAGCAGTTCTTC	CASSLARGGVVDEQFF
TRBV7-6	-	TRBJ2-2	-	TGTGCCAGCAGCTTAAATGGCCCCGCGAACACCGGGGAGCTGTTTTTT	CASSLNGPANTGELFF
TRBV7-9	-	TRBJ2-6	-	TGTGCCAGCAATCTGATCCCGGGGGCACAGCCTACTGGGGCCAACGTCCTGACTTTC	CASNLIPGAQPTGANVLTF
TRBV7-8	-	TRBJ2-3	many	TGTGCCAGCAGCTTAGCAGCGCCAGATACGCAGTATTTT	CASSLAAPDTQYF
TRBV6-6	TRBD2	TRBJ2-1	few	TGTGCCAGCATTCTTAGCGGGACGTACAATGAGCAGTTCTTC	CASILSGTYNEQFF
TRBV19	-	TRBJ2-2	-	TGTGCCAGCTATCGTTCCACCGGGGAGCTGTTTTTT	CASYRSTGELFF
TRBV6-5	TRBD2	TRBJ2-5	once	TGTGCCAGCACCCCCTCGGGGGGGGGGCCGCGGCAAGAGACCCAGTACTTC	CASTPSGGGPRQETQYF
TRBV6-1	-	TRBJ2-1	-	TGTGCCAGCAGTGAAGATCGGGGCTTCTACAATGAGCAGTTCTTC	CASSEDRGFYNEQFF
TRBV2	TRBD1	TRBJ1-5	few	TGTGCCAGCAGGGGACAGGGTGTATATGAGGAGCCCCAGCATTTT	CASRGQGVYEEPQHF
TRBV6-2/TRBV6-3	TRBD1	TRBJ1-1	-	TGTGCCAGCAGTTATGACAGGGTCGGCGCTTTCTTT	CASSYDRVGAFF
TRBV20-1	-	TRBJ1-1	-	TGCAGTGCTAGTGGGAGACAGAGTGAAGCTTTCTTT	CSASGRQSEAFF
TRBV20-1	TRBD2	TRBJ2-1	-	TGCAGTGCTACAGCCGGGACTAGCGGGGGGCGGTTGGTTTACAATGAGCAGTTCTTC	CSATAGTSGGRLVYNEQFF
TRBV4-2	TRBD2	TRBJ2-4	-	TGTGCCAGCAGCCATCAGCGGGGGGGCAAAAACATTCAGTACTTC	CASSHQRGGKNIQYF
TRBV7-2	-	TRBJ1-1	-	TGTGCCAGCAGTTACCCGGGAGGGGGAACTGAAGCTTTCTTT	CASSYPGGGTEAFF
TRBV12-3/TRBV12-4	-	TRBJ2-4	-	TGTGCCAGCAGTTTCGGGCTAGCCGGATACTTC	CASSFGLAGYF
TRBV7-6	TRBD1	TRBJ2-3	-	TGTGCCAGCAGCTTTCCGGGACAGGGAGATACGCAGTATTTT	CASSFPGQGDTQYF
TRBV19	-	TRBJ2-1	-	TGTGCCAGTAGTATAGTCCTCCGCGATGAGCAGTTCTTC	CASSIVLRDEQFF
TRBV24-1	-	TRBJ2-1	-	TGTGCCACCCATTGGAGGTCCTACAATGAGCAGTTCTTC	CATHWRSYNEQFF
TRBV15	TRBD1	TRBJ2-7	few	TGTGCCACCAGCAGCCTAACAGGGGCTAGCTCCTACGAGCAGTACTTC	CATSSLTGASSYEQYF
TRBV6-1	TRBD2	TRBJ2-1	-	TGTGCCAGCAGTGAATACCTAGCGGGGGGGCGCTACAATGAGCAGTTCTTC	CASSEYLAGGRYNEQFF
TRBV27	-	TRBJ1-1	-	TGTGCCAGCCGGTCCAATGGGAACACTGAAGCTTTCTTT	CASRSNGNTEAFF
TRBV7-9	TRBD2	TRBJ2-1	few	TGTGCCAGCAGCCTAACCGGAGGGACTAGCAACAATGAGCAGTTCTTC	CASSLTGGTSNNEQFF
TRBV6-5	-	TRBJ2-6	-	TGTGCCAGCAGTTACCTTGGTCCACCGGGTGGGGCCAACGTCCTGACTTTC	CASSYLGPPGGANVLTF
TRBV7-9	-	TRBJ2-5	-	TGTGCCAGCAGTCCCGCACGGGGCCAACAAGAGACCCAGTACTTC	CASSPARGQQETQYF
TRBV7-2	TRBD2	TRBJ2-1	few	TGTGCCAGCAACATCCCGCTAGCGGGGGGGCCCTCATACAATGAGCAGTTCTTC	CASNIPLAGGPSYNEQFF
TRBV6-5	-	TRBJ2-1	few	TGTGCCAGCACAAGGGAAGGGTACAATGAGCAGTTCTTC	CASTREGYNEQFF
TRBV7-8	-	TRBJ1-2	-	TGTGCCAGCAGCTTAGAGACTAGCTACCGAGCCCGGGGCTACACCTTC	CASSLETSYRARGYTF
TRBV7-2	TRBD2	TRBJ2-5	many	TGTGCCAGCAGATTAGCGGGGGAAAACCAAGAGACCCAGTACTTC	CASRLAGENQETQYF
TRBV12-3/TRBV12-4	TRBD2	TRBJ2-3	-	TGTGCCAGCGGCCCCGCATGGACTAGCGGGCCGGATACGCAGTATTTT	CASGPAWTSGPDTQYF
TRBV2	-	TRBJ2-7	few	TGTGCCAGCAACCCCCGATCGAGGGGAAACGAGCAGTACTTC	CASNPRSRGNEQYF
TRBV7-9	TRBD1	TRBJ1-4	-	TGTGCCAGCAGCTCACAGGGGGCGAGTGTTGAAAAACTGTTTTTT	CASSSQGASVEKLFF
TRBV7-6	TRBD1	TRBJ2-5	few	TGTGCCAGCAGCTCAAGCCCAGGGGGATTGGAGACCCAGTACTTC	CASSSSPGGLETQYF
TRBV25-1	-	TRBJ2-5	few	TGTGCCAGCAGTGATATAGAGGGGGGACGACAAGAGACCCAGTACTTC	CASSDIEGGRQETQYF
TRBV5-4	-	TRBJ2-1	few	TGTGCCAGCAGTTACGGACGGGATGAGCAGTTCTTC	CASSYGRDEQFF
TRBV7-9	-	TRBJ1-6	many	TGTGCCAGCAGGCCCCGGGACATTCGGAATTCACCCCTCCACTTT	CASRPRDIRNSPLHF
TRBV10-3	-	TRBJ1-1	-	TGTGCCATCAGTTGGGTGTTGGGGGCCGACACTGAAGCTTTCTTT	CAISWVLGADTEAFF
TRBV7-9	-	TRBJ2-3	-	TGTGCCAGCAGCTCTGGGAGGCTCCCGCTCACAGATACGCAGTATTTT	CASSSGRLPLTDTQYF